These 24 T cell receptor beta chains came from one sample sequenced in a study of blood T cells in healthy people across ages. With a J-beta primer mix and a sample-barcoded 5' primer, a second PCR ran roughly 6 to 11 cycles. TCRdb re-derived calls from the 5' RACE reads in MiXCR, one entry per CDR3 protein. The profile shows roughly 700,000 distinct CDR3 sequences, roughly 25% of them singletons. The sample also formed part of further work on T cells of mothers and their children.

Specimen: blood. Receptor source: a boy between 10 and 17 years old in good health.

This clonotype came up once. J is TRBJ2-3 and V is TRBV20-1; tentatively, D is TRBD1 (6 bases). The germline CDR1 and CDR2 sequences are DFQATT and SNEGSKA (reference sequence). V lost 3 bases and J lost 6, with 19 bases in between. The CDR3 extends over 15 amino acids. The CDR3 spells CSASSNRAIRDTQYF. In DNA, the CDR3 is TGCAGTGCTAGTAGTAACAGGGCTATACGGGATACGCAGTATTTT.

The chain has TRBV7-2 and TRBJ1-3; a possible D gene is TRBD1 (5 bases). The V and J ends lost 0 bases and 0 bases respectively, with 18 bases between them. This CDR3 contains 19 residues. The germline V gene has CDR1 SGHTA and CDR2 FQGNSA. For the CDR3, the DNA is TGTGCCAGCAGCTTAGCGTATGCAGGGACTCTCGACTCTGGAAACACCATATATTTT. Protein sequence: CASSLAYAGTLDSGNTIYF.

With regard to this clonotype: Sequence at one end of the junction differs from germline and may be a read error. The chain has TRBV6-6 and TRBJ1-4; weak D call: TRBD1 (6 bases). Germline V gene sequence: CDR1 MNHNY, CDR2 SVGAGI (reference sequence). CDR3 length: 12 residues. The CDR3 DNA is TGTGTCAGCAGTTACAGGGAAGAAAAACTGTTTTTT. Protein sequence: CVSSYREEKLFF.

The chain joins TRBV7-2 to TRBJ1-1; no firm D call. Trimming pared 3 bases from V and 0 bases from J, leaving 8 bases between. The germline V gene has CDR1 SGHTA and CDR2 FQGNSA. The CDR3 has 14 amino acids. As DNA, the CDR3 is TGTGCCAGCAGCTTGGTCGGTATGAACACTGAAGCTTTCTTT. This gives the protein CASSLVGMNTEAFF.

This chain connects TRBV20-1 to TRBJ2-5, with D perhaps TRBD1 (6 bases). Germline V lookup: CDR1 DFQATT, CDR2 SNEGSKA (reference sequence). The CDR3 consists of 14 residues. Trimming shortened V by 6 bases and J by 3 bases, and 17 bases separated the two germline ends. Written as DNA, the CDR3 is TGCAGTGCAGTTCCTCCGGGACACAAAGAGACCCAGTACTTC. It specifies CSAVPPGHKETQYF.

CDR3 residues: CASSLEGGQGGEQYF. DNA for the CDR3: TGTGCCAGCAGTCTAGAGGGGGGACAGGGGGGCGAGCAGTACTTC. The J gene is TRBJ2-5, the V gene TRBV11-2; 11 bases are a match to TRBD1. Matching the DNA end better, TRBJ2-7 makes the J call doubtful. CDR3 length: 15 residues. CDR1 and CDR2 from the germline V gene are SGHAT and FQNNGV.

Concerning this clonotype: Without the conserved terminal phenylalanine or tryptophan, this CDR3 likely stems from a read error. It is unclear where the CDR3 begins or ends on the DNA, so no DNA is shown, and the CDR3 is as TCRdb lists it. This CDR3 reads CASSYSSQVEASI. The V gene is TRBV6-6, the J gene TRBJ1-1. Looked up from germline, CDR1 is MNHNY and CDR2 is SVGAGI (reference sequence). Termini included, the CDR3 measures 13 amino acids.

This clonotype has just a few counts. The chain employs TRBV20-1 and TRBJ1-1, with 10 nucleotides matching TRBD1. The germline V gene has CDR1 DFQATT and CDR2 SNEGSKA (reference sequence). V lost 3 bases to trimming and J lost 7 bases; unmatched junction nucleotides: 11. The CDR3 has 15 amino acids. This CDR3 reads CSARHGTGDPIEAFF. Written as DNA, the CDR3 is TGCAGTGCTAGGCATGGGACAGGGGACCCGATTGAAGCTTTCTTT.

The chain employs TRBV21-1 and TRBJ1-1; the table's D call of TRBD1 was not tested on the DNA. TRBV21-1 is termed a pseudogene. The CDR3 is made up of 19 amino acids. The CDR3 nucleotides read TGTGCCAGCAGCAGACCTAACGGGACAGAACCCGGTGGGGACACTGAAGCTTTCTTT. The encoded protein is CASSRPNGTEPGGDTEAFF.

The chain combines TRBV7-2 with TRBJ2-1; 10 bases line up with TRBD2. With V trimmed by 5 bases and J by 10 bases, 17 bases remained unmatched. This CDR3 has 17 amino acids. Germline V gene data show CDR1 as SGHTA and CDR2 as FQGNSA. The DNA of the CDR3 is TGTGCCAGCAGCCAGAGACCTACTAGCGGGGAGGGGGGAGAGCAGTTCTTC. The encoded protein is CASSQRPTSGEGGEQFF.

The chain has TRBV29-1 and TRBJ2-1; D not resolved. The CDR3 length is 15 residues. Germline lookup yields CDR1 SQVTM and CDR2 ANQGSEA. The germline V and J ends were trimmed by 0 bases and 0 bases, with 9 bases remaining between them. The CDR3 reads CSVEDGTSSYNEQFF. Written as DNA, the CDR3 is TGCAGCGTTGAAGACGGTACCAGCTCCTACAATGAGCAGTTCTTC.

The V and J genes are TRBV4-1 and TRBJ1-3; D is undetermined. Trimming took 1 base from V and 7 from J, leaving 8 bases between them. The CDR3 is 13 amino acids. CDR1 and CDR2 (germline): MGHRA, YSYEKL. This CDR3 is CASSQVDDNTIYF. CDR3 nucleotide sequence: TGCGCCAGCAGCCAAGTGGACGATAACACCATATATTTT.

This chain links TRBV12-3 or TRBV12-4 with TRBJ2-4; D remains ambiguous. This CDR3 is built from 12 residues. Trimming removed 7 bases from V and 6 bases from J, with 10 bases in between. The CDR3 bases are TGTGCCAGCAAATTTGGGCCAAACATTCAGTACTTC. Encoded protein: CASKFGPNIQYF.

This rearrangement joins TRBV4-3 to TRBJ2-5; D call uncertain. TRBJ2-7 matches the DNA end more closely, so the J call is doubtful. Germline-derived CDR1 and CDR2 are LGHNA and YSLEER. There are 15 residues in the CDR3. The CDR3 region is CASSQGVLGTYEQYF. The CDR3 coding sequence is TGCGCCAGCAGCCAAGGGGTCCTGGGCACCTACGAGCAGTACTTC.

Here the CDR3 reads CASSQDGTSGLEEETQYF. CDR3 DNA sequence: TGTGCCAGCAGCCAAGACGGCACTAGCGGGCTTGAAGAAGAGACCCAGTACTTC. The J gene is TRBJ2-5, the V gene TRBV3-1, with 9 bases that match TRBD2. Per germline, CDR1 LGHDT and CDR2 YNNKEL (reference sequence). V was clipped by 0 bases and J by 3 bases; unmatched bases: 11. CDR3 length: 18 amino acids.

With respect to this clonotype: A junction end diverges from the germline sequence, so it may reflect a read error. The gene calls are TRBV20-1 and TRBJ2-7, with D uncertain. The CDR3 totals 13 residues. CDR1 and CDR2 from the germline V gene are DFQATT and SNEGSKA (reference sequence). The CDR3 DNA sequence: TGCAGTGCTCCATCCGGCCCCTCCCACGAGCAGTACTTC. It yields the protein CSAPSGPSHEQYF.

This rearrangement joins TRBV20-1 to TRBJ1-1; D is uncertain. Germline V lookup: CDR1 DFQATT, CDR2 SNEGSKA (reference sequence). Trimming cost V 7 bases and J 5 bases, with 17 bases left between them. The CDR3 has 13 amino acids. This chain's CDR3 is CSVEAREGTEAFF. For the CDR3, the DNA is TGCAGTGTCGAAGCAAGGGAAGGTACTGAAGCTTTCTTT.

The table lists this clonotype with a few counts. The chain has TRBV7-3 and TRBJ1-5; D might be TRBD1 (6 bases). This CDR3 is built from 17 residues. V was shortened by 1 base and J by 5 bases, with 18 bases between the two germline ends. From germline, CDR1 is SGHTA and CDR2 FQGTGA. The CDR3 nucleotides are TGTGCCAGCAGCTTAAAACAGGGCGTTCCCTCCTATCAGCCCCAGCATTTT. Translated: CASSLKQGVPSYQPQHF.

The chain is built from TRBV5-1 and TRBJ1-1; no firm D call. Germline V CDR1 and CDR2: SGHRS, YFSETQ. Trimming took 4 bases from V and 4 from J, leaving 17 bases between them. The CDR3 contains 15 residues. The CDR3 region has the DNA TGCGCCAGCAGCCGGACTGACCAGGTAGGCACTGAAGCTTTCTTT. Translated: CASSRTDQVGTEAFF.

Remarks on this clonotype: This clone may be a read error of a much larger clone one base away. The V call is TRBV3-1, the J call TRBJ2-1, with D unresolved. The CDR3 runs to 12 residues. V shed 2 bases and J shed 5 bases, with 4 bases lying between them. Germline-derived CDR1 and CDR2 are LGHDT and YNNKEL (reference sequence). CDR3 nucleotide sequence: TGTGCCAGCAGCCAACTCCACAATGAGCAGTTCTTC. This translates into CASSQLHNEQFF.

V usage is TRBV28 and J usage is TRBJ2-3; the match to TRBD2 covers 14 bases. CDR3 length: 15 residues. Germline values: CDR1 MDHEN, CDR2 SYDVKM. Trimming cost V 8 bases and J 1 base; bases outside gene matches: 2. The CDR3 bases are TGTGCCAGCGAGGGACTAGCGGGGGGCACAGATACGCAGTATTTT. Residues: CASEGLAGGTDTQYF. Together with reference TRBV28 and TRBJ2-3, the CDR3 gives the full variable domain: DVKVTQSSRYLVKRTGEKVFLECVQDMDHENMFWYRQDPGLGLRLIYFSYDVKMKEKGDIPEGYSVSREKKERFSLILESASTNQTSMYLCASEGLAGGTDTQYFGPGTRLTVL.

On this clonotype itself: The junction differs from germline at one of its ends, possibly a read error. DNA for the CDR3: TGTGCCAGCAGCCAGGGGACCTCCTACAATAAGCAGTTCTTC. Protein: CASSQGTSYNKQFF. The chain joins TRBV2 to TRBJ2-1; weak D call: TRBD1 (6 bases). This CDR3 is built from 14 residues. Germline V gene sequence: CDR1 SNHLY, CDR2 FYNNEI. Full variable domain (remainder filled in from reference TRBV2 and TRBJ2-1): EPEVTQTPSHQVTQMGQEVILRCVPISNHLYFYWYRQILGQKVEFLVSFYNNEISEKSEIFDDQFSVERPDGSNFTLKIRSTKLEDSAMYFCASSQGTSYNKQFFGPGTRLTVL.

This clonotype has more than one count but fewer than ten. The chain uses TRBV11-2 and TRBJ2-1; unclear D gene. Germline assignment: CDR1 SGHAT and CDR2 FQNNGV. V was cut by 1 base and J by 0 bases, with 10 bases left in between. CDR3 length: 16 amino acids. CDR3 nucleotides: TGTGCCAGCAGCTTAGTGACCATGTTCTCCTACAATGAGCAGTTCTTC. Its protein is CASSLVTMFSYNEQFF. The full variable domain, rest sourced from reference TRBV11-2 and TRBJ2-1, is EAGVAQSPRYKIIEKRQSVAFWCNPISGHATLYWYQQILGQGPKLLIQFQNNGVVDDSQLPKDRFSAERLKGVDSTLKIQPAKLEDSAVYLCASSLVTMFSYNEQFFGPGTRLTVL.

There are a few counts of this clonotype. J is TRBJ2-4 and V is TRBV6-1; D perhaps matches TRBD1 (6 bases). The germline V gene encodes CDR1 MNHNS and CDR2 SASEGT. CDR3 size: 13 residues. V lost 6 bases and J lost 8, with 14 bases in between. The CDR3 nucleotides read TGTGCCAGCAGACCAGGGGTTTTGGACATTCAGTACTTC. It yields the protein CASRPGVLDIQYF.